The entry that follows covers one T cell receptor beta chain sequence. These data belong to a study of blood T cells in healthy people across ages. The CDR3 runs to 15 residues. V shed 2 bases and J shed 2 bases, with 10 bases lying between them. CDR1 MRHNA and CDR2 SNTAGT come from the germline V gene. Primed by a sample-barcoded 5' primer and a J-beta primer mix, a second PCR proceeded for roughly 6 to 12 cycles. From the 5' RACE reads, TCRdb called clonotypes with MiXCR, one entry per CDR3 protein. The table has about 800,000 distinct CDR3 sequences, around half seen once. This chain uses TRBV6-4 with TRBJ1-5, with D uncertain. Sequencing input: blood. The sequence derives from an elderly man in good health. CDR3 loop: CASSDGIGGNQPQHF. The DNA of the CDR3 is TGTGCCAGCAGTGACGGGATCGGCGGCAATCAGCCCCAGCATTTT.